Below, 5 T cell receptor beta chains from the same sample are listed, as sequenced in a study of graft-versus-host responses after intestinal transplantation. Clones were read by immunoSEQ multiplex PCR, and TCRdb kept only the in-frame ones, dropping some. The sample lists approximately 79,000 clones; roughly four fifths were seen once. Their cognate antigens are unknown. Sample: unstimulated CD4+ T cells sorted from spleen or lymph node cells, taken before intestinal transplant. The receptor source for this set is a human donor who received an intestinal transplant.

A word on this clone: This CDR3 is also generated by other DNA sequences in the sample. The J gene is TRBJ2-5, the V gene TRBV18; no reliable D call. Trimming left V 6 bases short and J 5 bases short, with 10 bases between. Germline CDR1 and CDR2: KGHSH and LQKENI. This CDR3 has 12 amino acids. CDR3: CASSPQRETQYF. CDR3 in DNA: TGTGCCAGCTCGCCTCAGAGGGAGACCCAGTACTTC.

The chain is built from TRBV7-3 and TRBJ2-1, with 11 bases identical to TRBD2. The CDR3 is 15 amino acids. Losses at the gene ends were 5 bases for V and 2 bases for J; bases not matched to a gene: 2. Germline lookup yields CDR1 SGHTA and CDR2 FQGTGA. CDR3 residues: CASSQLAGAYNEQFF. The CDR3, as DNA: TGTGCCAGCAGCCAACTAGCGGGAGCCTACAATGAGCAGTTCTTC. Combining the CDR3 with reference TRBV7-3 and TRBJ2-1 gives the whole variable domain GAGVSQTPSNKVTEKGKYVELRCDPISGHTALYWYRQSLGQGPEFLIYFQGTGAADDSGLPNDRFFAVRPEGSVSTLKIQRTERGDSAVYLCASSQLAGAYNEQFFGPGTRLTVL.

The chain couples TRBV28 to TRBJ1-1; tentatively, D is TRBD1 (6 bases). The V end lost 6 bases, the J end lost 1 base, and 9 bases lay between the germline ends. In germline, CDR1 is MDHEN, CDR2 SYDVKM. This CDR3 is 13 amino acids long. The CDR3 is CASRRQANTEAFF. For the CDR3, the DNA is TGTGCCAGCAGGAGACAGGCGAACACTGAAGCTTTCTTT.

This chain connects TRBV28 to TRBJ1-2; D is uncertain. Germline V gene data show CDR1 as MDHEN and CDR2 as SYDVKM. Trimming removed 6 bases at V and 7 bases at J, with 21 bases between. The CDR3 spans 15 residues. CDR3: CASRAEGQVPFGYTF. The CDR3 bases are TGTGCCAGCAGGGCGGAGGGCCAGGTCCCCTTTGGCTACACCTTC.

This clone was seen more than once but under ten times. This chain joins TRBV5-1 and TRBJ2-3, with 8 bases matching TRBD2. The germline gives CDR1 SGHRS, CDR2 YFSETQ. This CDR3 has 15 residues. V lost 3 bases and J lost 5; bases outside the gene matches: 8. As DNA, the CDR3 is TGCGCCAGCAGCTGGGGCGGGGGGCGCGGAGATACGCAGTATTTT. The encoded protein is CASSWGGGRGDTQYF.